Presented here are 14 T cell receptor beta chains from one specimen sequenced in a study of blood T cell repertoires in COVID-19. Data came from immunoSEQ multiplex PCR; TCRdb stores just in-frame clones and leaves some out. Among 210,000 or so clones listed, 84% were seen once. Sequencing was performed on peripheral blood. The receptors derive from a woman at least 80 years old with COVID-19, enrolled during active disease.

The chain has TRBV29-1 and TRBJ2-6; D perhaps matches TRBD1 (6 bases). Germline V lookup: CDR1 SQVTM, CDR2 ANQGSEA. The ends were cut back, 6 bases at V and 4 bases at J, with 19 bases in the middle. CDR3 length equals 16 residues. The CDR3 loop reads CSVSGTLFGGANVLTF. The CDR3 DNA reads TGCAGCGTGTCCGGGACACTCTTCGGAGGGGCCAACGTCCTGACTTTC.

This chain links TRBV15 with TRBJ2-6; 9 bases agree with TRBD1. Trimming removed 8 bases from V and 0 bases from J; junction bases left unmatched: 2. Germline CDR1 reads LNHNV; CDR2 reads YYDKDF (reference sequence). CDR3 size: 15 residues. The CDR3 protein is CATGTGNSGANVLTF. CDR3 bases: TGTGCCACCGGGACAGGGAACTCTGGGGCCAACGTCCTGACTTTC.

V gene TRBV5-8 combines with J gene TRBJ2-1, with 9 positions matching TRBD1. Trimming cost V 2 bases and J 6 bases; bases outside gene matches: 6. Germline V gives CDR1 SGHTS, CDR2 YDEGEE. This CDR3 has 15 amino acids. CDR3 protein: CASSLAQGAFNEQFF. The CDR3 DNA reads TGTGCCAGCAGCTTAGCACAGGGGGCGTTCAATGAGCAGTTCTTC.

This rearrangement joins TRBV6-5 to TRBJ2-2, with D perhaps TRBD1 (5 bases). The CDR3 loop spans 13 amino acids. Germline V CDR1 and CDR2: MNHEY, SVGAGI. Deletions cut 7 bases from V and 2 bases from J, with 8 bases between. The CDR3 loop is CASKQGNTGELFF. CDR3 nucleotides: TGTGCCAGCAAGCAGGGAAACACCGGGGAGCTGTTTTTT.

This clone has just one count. The CDR3 DNA reads TGTGCCAGCAGCTCCCAACGACAGGAAGCTTTCTTT. It encodes CASSSQRQEAFF. The chain is built from TRBV7-2 and TRBJ1-1; D is perhaps TRBD1 (5 bases). With 4 bases removed from V and 8 bases from J, the gap between germline ends came to 11 bases. The germline gives CDR1 SGHTA, CDR2 FQGNSA. This CDR3 spans 12 amino acids.

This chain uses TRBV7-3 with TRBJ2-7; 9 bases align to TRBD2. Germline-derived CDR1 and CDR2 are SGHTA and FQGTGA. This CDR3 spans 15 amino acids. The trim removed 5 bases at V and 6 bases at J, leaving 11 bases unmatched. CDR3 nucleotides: TGTGCCAGCAGCCTGGGACTAGCCGTGCTTGGCGAGCAGTACTTC. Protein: CASSLGLAVLGEQYF.

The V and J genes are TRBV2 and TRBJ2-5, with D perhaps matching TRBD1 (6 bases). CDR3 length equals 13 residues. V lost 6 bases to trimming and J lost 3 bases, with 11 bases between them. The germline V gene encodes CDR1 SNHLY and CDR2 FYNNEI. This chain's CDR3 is CASSKNREETQYF. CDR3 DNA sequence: TGTGCCAGCAGCAAAAACAGGGAAGAGACCCAGTACTTC. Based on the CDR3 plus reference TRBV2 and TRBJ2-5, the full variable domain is EPEVTQTPSHQVTQMGQEVILRCVPISNHLYFYWYRQILGQKVEFLVSFYNNEISEKSEIFDDQFSVERPDGSNFTLKIRSTKLEDSAMYFCASSKNREETQYFGPGTRLLVL.

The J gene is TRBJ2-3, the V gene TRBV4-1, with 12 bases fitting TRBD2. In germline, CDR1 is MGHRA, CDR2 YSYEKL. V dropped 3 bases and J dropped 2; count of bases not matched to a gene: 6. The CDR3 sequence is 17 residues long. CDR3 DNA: TGCGCCAGCAGCCAGGGTACTAGCGGGGGGTTCACAGATACGCAGTATTTT. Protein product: CASSQGTSGGFTDTQYF.

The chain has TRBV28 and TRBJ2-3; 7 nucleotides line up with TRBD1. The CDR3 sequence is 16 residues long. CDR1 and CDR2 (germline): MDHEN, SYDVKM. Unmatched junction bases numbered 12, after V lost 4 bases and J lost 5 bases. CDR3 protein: CASSSPMRGRQDTQYF. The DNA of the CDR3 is TGTGCCAGCAGTTCCCCCATGAGGGGGCGACAAGATACGCAGTATTTT. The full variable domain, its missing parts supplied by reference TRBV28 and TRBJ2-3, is DVKVTQSSRYLVKRTGEKVFLECVQDMDHENMFWYRQDPGLGLRLIYFSYDVKMKEKGDIPEGYSVSREKKERFSLILESASTNQTSMYLCASSSPMRGRQDTQYFGPGTRLTVL.

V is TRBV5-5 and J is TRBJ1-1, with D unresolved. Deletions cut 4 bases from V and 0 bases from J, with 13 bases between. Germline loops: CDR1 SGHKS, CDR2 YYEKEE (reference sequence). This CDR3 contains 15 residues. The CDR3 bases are TGTGCCAGCAGCACCCGGGTGGCCCTGAACACTGAAGCTTTCTTT. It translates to CASSTRVALNTEAFF.

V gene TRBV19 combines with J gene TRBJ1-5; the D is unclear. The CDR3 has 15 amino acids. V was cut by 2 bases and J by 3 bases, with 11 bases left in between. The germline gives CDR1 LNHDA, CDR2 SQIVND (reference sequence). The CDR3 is CASSIMSQNNQPQHF. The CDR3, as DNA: TGTGCCAGTAGTATAATGTCCCAGAACAATCAGCCCCAGCATTTT.

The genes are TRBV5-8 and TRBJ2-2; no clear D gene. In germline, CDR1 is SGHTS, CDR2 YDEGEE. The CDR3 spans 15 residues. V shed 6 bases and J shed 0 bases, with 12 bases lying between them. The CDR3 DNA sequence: TGTGCCAGCACCAGACATGTCACGAACACCGGGGAGCTGTTTTTT. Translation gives CASTRHVTNTGELFF.

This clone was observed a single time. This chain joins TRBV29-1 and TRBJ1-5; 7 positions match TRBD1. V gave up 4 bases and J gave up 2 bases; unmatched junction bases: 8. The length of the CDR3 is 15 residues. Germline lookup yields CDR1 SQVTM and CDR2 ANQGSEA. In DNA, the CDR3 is TGCAGCGTTGTAACAGGGACAGCGGGCAATCAGCCCCAGCATTTT. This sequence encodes CSVVTGTAGNQPQHF.

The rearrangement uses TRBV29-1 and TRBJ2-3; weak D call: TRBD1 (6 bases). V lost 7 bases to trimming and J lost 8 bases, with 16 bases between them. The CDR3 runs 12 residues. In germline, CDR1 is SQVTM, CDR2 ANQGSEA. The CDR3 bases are TGCAGCGCAAGACCCACAGGGATTACGCAGTATTTT. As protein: CSARPTGITQYF.